This entry features one TCR beta chain sequence. Its antigen is as yet unknown. This entry belongs to a study of T cell repertoires in cytomegalovirus infection. The wider study: Matching HLA type and CMV infection were both indicated by public TCR beta signatures. Overall study findings and caveats: Ex vivo responses were dominated by HLA-C-restricted CMV-specific TCR beta clonotypes.

A single record per CDR3 protein comes from TCRdb applying MiXCR to the reads. The sample has about 260,000 distinct CDR3 sequences, roughly 13% seen once; the top ten hold about 8.7%. The V end lost 10 bases, the J end lost 9 bases, and 22 bases lay between the germline ends. This CDR3 is built from 14 residues. Germline V CDR1 and CDR2: MDHEN, SYDVKM. J is TRBJ2-1 and V is TRBV28; D is ambiguous. The clonotype originates from a human donor in good health (CMV status not recorded). Some clones in this sample may be carry-over from other donors' samples. Source material: PBMCs. In DNA, the CDR3 is TGTGCCATACTGCAGTTGTTAGTTGGCAGTGAGCAGTTCTTC. Protein sequence: CAILQLLVGSEQFF. Complete variable domain (other parts from reference TRBV28 and TRBJ2-1): DVKVTQSSRYLVKRTGEKVFLECVQDMDHENMFWYRQDPGLGLRLIYFSYDVKMKEKGDIPEGYSVSREKKERFSLILESASTNQTSMYLCAILQLLVGSEQFFGPGTRLTVL.